The next 12 T cell receptor beta chains were all read from a single sample in a study of regulatory T cells in long-lasting Graves disease. The TCR beta library used iRepertoire HTBI primers with Arm-PCR amplification of CDR3. Via MiXCR, TCRdb re-called the multiplex PCR reads, giving one row per CDR3 protein. This table has under 250,000 distinct CDR3 sequences, around 20% appearing once. Stated time point: newly diagnosed GD, antithyroid drugs for less than 3 months. There was RNA extracted from PBMCs, and the TCR library was made from it. Sequencing used peripheral blood mononuclear cells (PBMCs), obtained at new diagnosis, from a patient treated with antithyroid drugs. These receptors were obtained from a female donor with Graves disease.

The sample holds many counts of this clonotype. The gene calls are TRBV12-3 or TRBV12-4 and TRBJ1-5; D not resolved. V was shortened by 1 base and J by 7 bases, with 14 bases between the two germline ends. The CDR3 extends over 15 amino acids. The DNA of the CDR3 is TGTGCCAGCAGTTTAGATGGCAGAACAGAACAGCCCCAGCATTTT. Translated, it gives CASSLDGRTEQPQHF.

This clonotype was recorded many times. This chain connects TRBV5-5 to TRBJ2-7; D perhaps matches TRBD1 (5 bases). The CDR3 totals 14 residues. The germline V gene encodes CDR1 SGHKS and CDR2 YYEKEE (reference sequence). V was trimmed by 4 bases and J by 3 bases, leaving 14 bases between them. CDR3 in DNA: TGTGCCAGCAGCGTCACAGGAAGTCACTACGAGCAGTACTTC. It encodes CASSVTGSHYEQYF.

This clonotype turned up a few times. This rearrangement joins TRBV29-1 to TRBJ1-3; 9 bases align to TRBD1. Germline-derived CDR1 and CDR2 are SQVTM and ANQGSEA. This CDR3 contains 14 residues. V shed 7 bases, J shed 0 bases, and the junction held 4 bases outside the gene matches. The CDR3 nucleotides are TGCAGCGCCAAGGACAGGGGCTCTGGAAACACCATATATTTT. Translation gives CSAKDRGSGNTIYF.

This clonotype was counted many times. The rearrangement uses TRBV2 and TRBJ2-7; 10 bases align to TRBD1. CDR3 length equals 14 residues. The V gene end was trimmed by 10 bases and the J gene end by 4 bases; junction bases not matched to a gene: 10. The germline gives CDR1 SNHLY, CDR2 FYNNEI. In DNA form, the CDR3 reads TGTGCCACCAAGTGGGACAGGGGCATTTACGAGCAGTACTTC. Its protein product is CATKWDRGIYEQYF.

About this clonotype itself: A much larger clone differs from this one at a single base, so this may be a read error. In this CDR3 the conserved last residue, phenylalanine or tryptophan, is missing, so a read error is likely. The rearrangement joins TRBV18 to TRBJ2-5; the D gene could be TRBD1 or TRBD2 (5 bases each). This CDR3 comprises 17 residues. The V and J ends lost 0 bases and 1 base respectively, with 15 bases between them. Germline V gene sequence: CDR1 KGHSH, CDR2 LQKENI. CDR3 residues: CASSPPGLVGGQETQYL. The CDR3 DNA follows: TGTGCCAGCTCACCACCCGGCTTAGTTGGGGGCCAAGAGACCCAGTACCTC.

This clonotype was seen many times. The chain combines TRBV5-1 with TRBJ2-1; D gene uncertain. The CDR3 is 13 amino acids. Looked up from germline, CDR1 is SGHRS and CDR2 is YFSETQ. The V and J ends lost 0 bases and 6 bases respectively, with 7 bases between them. The CDR3 loop reads CASSLALINEQFF. The DNA for the CDR3 is TGCGCCAGCAGCTTGGCGCTCATCAATGAGCAGTTCTTC.

V gene TRBV7-9 combines with J gene TRBJ1-1; 8 bases match TRBD1. V lost 2 bases to trimming and J lost 11 bases; unmatched junction nucleotides: 4. The V gene's germline CDR1 is SEHNR and CDR2 FQNEAQ (reference sequence). The CDR3 extends over 12 amino acids. CDR3 residues: CASSLQGAGAFF. CDR3 bases: TGTGCCAGCAGCTTACAGGGGGCGGGGGCTTTCTTT.

This clonotype was picked up many times. V and J are TRBV28 and TRBJ1-2, with D possibly being TRBD1 (6 bases). This CDR3 comprises 14 residues. Germline CDR1 and CDR2: MDHEN and SYDVKM. Deletions cut 5 bases from V and 3 bases from J, with 13 bases between. The CDR3 protein is CASSGGGQHYGYTF. The CDR3 coding sequence is TGTGCCAGCAGTGGGGGAGGACAGCACTATGGCTACACCTTC.

This clonotype was counted at least ten times. The chain couples TRBV18 to TRBJ2-7; 7 bases match TRBD1. V lost 1 base to trimming and J lost 3 bases; unmatched junction nucleotides: 6. The CDR3 is 15 amino acids. Germline V gene data show CDR1 as KGHSH and CDR2 as LQKENI. The CDR3, as DNA: TGTGCCAGCTCACCACAGGGGGCGAGGATCTACGAGCAGTACTTC. Amino acid sequence: CASSPQGARIYEQYF.

Many counts were recorded for this clonotype. The gene calls are TRBV10-3 and TRBJ2-2, with D possibly being TRBD2 (6 bases). The CDR3 is 13 residues long. In germline, CDR1 is ENHRY, CDR2 SYGVKD. V lost 10 bases and J lost 0, with 9 bases in between. CDR3 region: CATERANTGELFF. CDR3 DNA sequence: TGTGCCACAGAGCGGGCGAACACCGGGGAGCTGTTTTTT.

The V and J genes are TRBV5-1 and TRBJ2-3; D perhaps matches TRBD2 (6 bases). Deletions cut 2 bases from V and 1 base from J, with 17 bases between. Germline CDR1 is SGHRS and CDR2 is YFSETQ. The CDR3 covers 17 residues. Here the CDR3 DNA reads TGCGCCAGCAGCTTTCGCCGCTTGGGGGAGGGCACAGATACGCAGTATTTT. Residues: CASSFRRLGEGTDTQYF.

The rearrangement joins TRBV9 to TRBJ1-5, with no clear D. Germline lookup yields CDR1 SGDLS and CDR2 YYNGEE. The CDR3 covers 15 residues. V dropped 0 bases and J dropped 1 base, with 8 bases sitting between them. The DNA of the CDR3 is TGTGCCAGCAGCGTAGGAGGGAACAGCAATCAGCCCCAGCATTTT. Translating gives CASSVGGNSNQPQHF.